Below are 19 T cell receptor beta chains sequenced from a single sample in a study of Ad26.COV2.S vaccination and SARS-CoV-2 variants (dated by TCRdb to 2020 to 2023). Reading the label with the study, this specimen's treatment or condition is: around 19 received Ad26.COV2.S at low or high dose, single or two shots; several received placebo; per-sample allocation not given. For vaccine and placebo recipients, repertoires were sequenced using samples collected on day 63 after the first injection. Library construction relied on the immunoSEQ multiplex PCR assay. This immuneACCESS table, as held by TCRdb, lists in-frame sequences with V and J called but not all clones. Of the missing ones, under half trace to an unresolved V gene in checked studies; the others have no known cause. Within this sample are roughly 700,000 clones, with roughly 90% of them counted one time only. Together, the top ten hold over 1.3% of the sample.

Source: peripheral blood, taken in a trial of Ad26.COV2.S vaccine versus placebo. These receptors all come from a person between 18 and 65 years old who received the Ad26.COV2.S COVID-19 vaccine or a placebo.

V is TRBV18 and J is TRBJ1-2, with D hard to call. Germline assignment: CDR1 KGHSH and CDR2 LQKENI. Trimming took off 4 bases at V and 0 bases at J, with 6 bases between the two ends. The CDR3 runs to 13 residues. The CDR3 DNA sequence: TGTGCCAGCTCACTCCCCTCTAACTATGGCTACACCTTC. It yields the protein CASSLPSNYGYTF.

This clone was counted once. The genes are TRBV19 and TRBJ2-3, with 8 bases that match TRBD1. After removal of 5 bases from V and 2 bases from J, the junction contained 9 bases not matched to a gene. Germline assignment: CDR1 LNHDA and CDR2 SQIVND (reference sequence). The CDR3 sequence is 16 residues long. In DNA form, the CDR3 reads TGTGCCAGTAGTTCAGATGCAGGGGGCTCCACAGATACGCAGTATTTT. Its protein product is CASSSDAGGSTDTQYF. Full variable domain (remainder filled in from reference TRBV19 and TRBJ2-3): DGGITQSPKYLFRKEGQNVTLSCEQNLNHDAMYWYRQDPGQGLRLIYYSQIVNDFQKGDIAEGYSVSREKKESFPLTVTSAQKNPTAFYLCASSSDAGGSTDTQYFGPGTRLTVL.

This clone has a handful of counts. Being one base from a much bigger clone, this may be a read error. This specimen includes other DNA sequences encoding the same CDR3. This chain joins TRBV7-9 and TRBJ2-7; D ambiguous. V gave up 5 bases and J gave up 0 bases, with 2 bases separating them. The germline CDR1 and CDR2 sequences are SEHNR and FQNEAQ (reference sequence). The CDR3 consists of 11 residues. The CDR3 here is CASSISYEQYF. The CDR3 DNA reads TGTGCCAGCAGCATCTCCTACGAGCAGTACTTC.

The rearrangement uses TRBV15 and TRBJ2-1; no clear D gene. CDR3 length equals 13 residues. CDR1 and CDR2 (germline): LNHNV, YYDKDF (reference sequence). V lost 0 bases to trimming and J lost 8 bases, with 8 bases between them. The CDR3 DNA follows: TGTGCCACCAGCAGAGAGGGAATCGATGAGCAGTTCTTC. This translates into CATSREGIDEQFF. Combining the CDR3 with reference TRBV15 and TRBJ2-1 gives the whole variable domain DAMVIQNPRYQVTQFGKPVTLSCSQTLNHNVMYWYQQKSSQAPKLLFHYYDKDFNNEADTPDNFQSRRPNTSFCFLDIRSPGLGDTAMYLCATSREGIDEQFFGPGTRLTVL.

This sequence joins TRBV19 and TRBJ1-2; TRBD1 agrees at 10 bases. The V gene end was trimmed by 2 bases and the J gene end by 5 bases; junction bases not matched to a gene: 5. This CDR3 comprises 15 residues. Germline V gene sequence: CDR1 LNHDA, CDR2 SQIVND (reference sequence). The CDR3 bases are TGTGCCAGTAGTATAACCTGGGACAGGGGTTATGGCTACACCTTC. Protein: CASSITWDRGYGYTF.

The V gene is TRBV18, the J gene TRBJ2-7; 13 nucleotides agree with TRBD2. Germline CDR1 is KGHSH and CDR2 is LQKENI. This CDR3 spans 16 amino acids. V lost 2 bases to trimming and J lost 2 bases; unmatched junction nucleotides: 3. As DNA, the CDR3 is TGTGCCAGCTCACCATCACTAGCGGGAGGGACCTACGAGCAGTACTTC. Protein sequence: CASSPSLAGGTYEQYF.

V gene TRBV24-1 combines with J gene TRBJ1-1, with 7 bases that match TRBD1. Germline V gene sequence: CDR1 KGHDR, CDR2 SFDVKD. CDR3 length: 11 amino acids. The J segment lost 14 bases and the V segment lost 1 base, leaving 3 bases of the junction unmatched. CDR3 sequence reads: CATSDLGTEFF. The CDR3 nucleotides read TGTGCCACCAGTGATTTAGGGACAGAGTTCTTT.

V is TRBV19 and J is TRBJ2-7; 7 nucleotides align to TRBD1. The CDR3 consists of 13 residues. In germline, CDR1 is LNHDA, CDR2 SQIVND (reference sequence). V dropped 5 bases and J dropped 3; count of bases not matched to a gene: 4. The CDR3 here is CASSGTGVYEQYF. The CDR3 nucleotides read TGTGCCAGTAGTGGAACAGGGGTCTACGAGCAGTACTTC.

V usage is TRBV7-2 and J usage is TRBJ2-7, with TRBD2 matching 7 bases. Germline lookup yields CDR1 SGHTA and CDR2 FQGNSA. The V gene end was trimmed by 0 bases and the J gene end by 4 bases; junction bases not matched to a gene: 9. CDR3 length: 16 residues. CDR3 nucleotide sequence: TGTGCCAGCAGCTTAGCGCGGGGAGCGGGGTGGTACGAGCAGTACTTC. It encodes CASSLARGAGWYEQYF.

This chain connects TRBV10-2 to TRBJ1-1; D remains ambiguous. The CDR3 runs 13 residues. In germline, CDR1 is WSHSY, CDR2 SAAADI. Trimming took 4 bases from V and 3 from J, leaving 9 bases between them. CDR3 sequence (DNA): TGCGCCAGCAGTGCGGGGAGGGACACTGAAGCTTTCTTT. Amino acids: CASSAGRDTEAFF.

The CDR3 DNA sequence: TGTGCCAGCAGTTCTGGACAGGGGGCGCTTGAAGCGATCACTGAAGCTTTCTTT. Protein product: CASSSGQGALEAITEAFF. V and J are TRBV7-9 and TRBJ1-1, with 11 bases that match TRBD1. This CDR3 spans 18 amino acids. V lost 6 bases to trimming and J lost 4 bases; unmatched junction nucleotides: 16. The germline gives CDR1 SEHNR, CDR2 FQNEAQ (reference sequence).

The chain has TRBV7-6 and TRBJ2-1; 8 bases are a match to TRBD1. Losses at the gene ends were 5 bases for V and 1 base for J; bases not matched to a gene: 4. The CDR3 is made up of 15 amino acids. Germline V gives CDR1 SGHVS, CDR2 FNYEAQ. CDR3 sequence reads: CASSLDRVSYNEQFF. The CDR3 region has the DNA TGTGCCAGCAGCCTGGACAGGGTTTCCTACAATGAGCAGTTCTTC.

V gene TRBV10-3 combines with J gene TRBJ1-3, with 10 bases matching TRBD1. Germline CDR1 is ENHRY and CDR2 is SYGVKD. The CDR3 sequence is 14 residues long. Trimming cost V 6 bases and J 5 bases; bases outside gene matches: 4. CDR3 loop: CAIRLTGGRNTIYF. The CDR3 nucleotides are TGTGCCATCAGACTGACAGGGGGCAGAAACACCATATATTTT.

Of note for this clone: Other DNA sequences of this sample code for an identical CDR3. The CDR3 reads CAISESGQSYEQYF. The CDR3 DNA sequence: TGTGCCATCAGTGAGTCGGGGCAATCCTACGAGCAGTACTTC. J is TRBJ2-7 and V is TRBV10-3, with a weak D call TRBD1 (5 bases). Trimming removed 0 bases from V and 1 base from J, with 7 bases in between. The CDR3 extends over 14 amino acids. Germline assignment: CDR1 ENHRY and CDR2 SYGVKD.

As for this clone: The same CDR3 is also encoded by other DNA sequences in this sample. V usage is TRBV12-3 or TRBV12-4 and J usage is TRBJ2-7, with no clear D. The CDR3 totals 11 residues. V gave up 5 bases and J gave up 1 base, with 3 bases separating them. The CDR3 region has the DNA TGTGCCAGCAGTCCTTCCTACGAGCAGTACTTC. Translated: CASSPSYEQYF.

This chain connects TRBV6-5 to TRBJ1-5; D not resolved. The V gene lost 4 bases and the J gene lost 6 bases, with 10 bases spanning the gap. This CDR3 is built from 13 residues. Germline CDR1 MNHEY, CDR2 SVGAGI. The CDR3 region has the DNA TGTGCCAGCAGTTCAACAATGGGTCAGCCCCAGCATTTT. Translation gives CASSSTMGQPQHF.

In DNA form, the CDR3 reads TGTGCCATCAGCCGGGACAGGAGCAATCAGCCCCAGCATTTT. This codes for CAISRDRSNQPQHF. The J gene is TRBJ1-5, the V gene TRBV10-3; 8 bases agree with TRBD1. Germline loops: CDR1 ENHRY, CDR2 SYGVKD. The CDR3 is made up of 14 amino acids. V dropped 6 bases and J dropped 1; count of bases not matched to a gene: 2.

This chain links TRBV11-2 with TRBJ1-2; 11 nucleotides line up with TRBD1. Germline CDR1 SGHAT, CDR2 FQNNGV. The CDR3 spans 14 residues. J was trimmed by 8 bases and V by 5 bases; bases with no gene match: 7. The CDR3 protein is CASSTGQGVDGYTF. CDR3 nucleotides: TGTGCCAGCAGCACGGGACAGGGGGTAGACGGCTACACCTTC.

The rearrangement links TRBV25-1 to TRBJ1-1; D is perhaps TRBD1 (5 bases). V shed 5 bases and J shed 11 bases, with 15 bases lying between them. The CDR3 contains 12 residues. CDR1 and CDR2 (germline): MGHDK, SYGVNS. The CDR3 DNA follows: TGTGCCAGCAGTCCCGGGGGGTCTCTGGCTTTCTTT. Amino acid sequence: CASSPGGSLAFF.